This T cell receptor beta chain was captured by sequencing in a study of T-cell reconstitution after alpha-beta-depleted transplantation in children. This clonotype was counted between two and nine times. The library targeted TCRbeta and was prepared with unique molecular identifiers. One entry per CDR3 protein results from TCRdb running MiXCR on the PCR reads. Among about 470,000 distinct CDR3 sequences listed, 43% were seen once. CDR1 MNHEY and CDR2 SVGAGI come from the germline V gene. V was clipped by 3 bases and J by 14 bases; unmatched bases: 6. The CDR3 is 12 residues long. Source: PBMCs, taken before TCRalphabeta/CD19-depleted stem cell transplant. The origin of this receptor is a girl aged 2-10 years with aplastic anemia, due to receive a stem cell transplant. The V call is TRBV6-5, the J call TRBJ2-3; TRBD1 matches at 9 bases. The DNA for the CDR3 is TGTGCCAGCAGTTATACCCGGGACAGGGCGTATTTT. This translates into CASSYTRDRAYF.